This T cell receptor (beta chain) originates from a study of blood T cell repertoires in COVID-19. Assignments of participants to cohorts depended upon their own reported clinical history. The CDR3 runs 14 residues. Germline assignment: CDR1 LGHDT and CDR2 YNNKEL (reference sequence). The V and J ends lost 1 base and 8 bases, in that order; junction bases with no gene match: 2. Generated by immunoSEQ multiplex PCR, the TCRdb table keeps only in-frame clones and is missing some. Altogether about 260,000 clones are present, 80% to 90% being singletons, with the ten largest covering 0.85% to 0.9%. The V gene is TRBV3-1 (or the pseudogene TRBV3-2), the J gene TRBJ1-4; the match to TRBD1 covers 9 bases. The receptor was derived from a man aged 45-65 years who had been exposed to COVID-19. The specimen sequenced was PBMCs or T cells enriched from blood (not recorded which). The CDR3 nucleotides are TGTGCCAGCAGCCAAGCAGGGACAGGGGAAAAACTGTTTTTT. Its translation: CASSQAGTGEKLFF.